These 23 T cell receptor beta chains share one sample of origin, sequenced in a study of T cell responses to AZD1222 COVID-19 vaccine. Method: immunoSEQ multiplex PCR; TCRdb's copy keeps in-frame clones and lacks some. The table shows 85,000 to 120,000 clones, with around 86% occurring only once. Here the sequenced sample was peripheral blood, taken on day 0 of AZD1222 vaccination. These receptors were collected from an adult in good health.

This clone was detected once. The CDR3 region has the DNA TGTGCCAGCAGCCCGGGGCGACTCCAAGAGACCCAGTACTTC. Encoded protein: CASSPGRLQETQYF. V is TRBV11-2 and J is TRBJ2-5; D possibly uses TRBD1 or TRBD2 (5 bases each). The V end lost 5 bases, the J end lost 1 base, and 11 bases lay between the germline ends. Germline CDR1 is SGHAT and CDR2 is FQNNGV. This CDR3 is built from 14 residues.

This clone appeared a single time. The V gene is TRBV9, the J gene TRBJ2-1, with 10 bases identical to TRBD2. CDR1 and CDR2 (germline): SGDLS, YYNGEE. Unmatched junction bases numbered 5, after V lost 3 bases and J lost 2 bases. This CDR3 spans 16 amino acids. DNA of the CDR3: TGTGCCAGCAGCGCGCTGAGCGGGAGGGCCTACAATGAGCAGTTCTTC. It yields the protein CASSALSGRAYNEQFF.

J is TRBJ1-2 and V is TRBV6-5; the match to TRBD1 covers 7 bases. J gave up 5 bases and V 2 bases, and 2 bases lay outside the gene matches. Germline-derived CDR1 and CDR2 are MNHEY and SVGAGI. The CDR3 extends over 13 amino acids. The CDR3 sequence is CASSYRQGYGYTF. In DNA form, the CDR3 reads TGTGCCAGCAGTTACCGACAGGGTTATGGCTACACCTTC.

V and J are TRBV2 and TRBJ1-6; D gene ambiguous. V lost 7 bases and J lost 3, with 10 bases in between. Germline V gene sequence: CDR1 SNHLY, CDR2 FYNNEI. The CDR3 extends over 14 amino acids. The CDR3 sequence: CASTARGYNSPLHF. CDR3 DNA: TGTGCCAGCACCGCCCGGGGCTATAATTCACCCCTCCACTTT.

The CDR3 spells CASSIRQGAGSYEQYF. The DNA for the CDR3 is TGTGCCAGCAGTATCCGACAGGGGGCAGGATCCTACGAGCAGTACTTC. The J gene is TRBJ2-7, the V gene TRBV28, with 10 bases fitting TRBD1. There are 16 residues in the CDR3. V lost 5 bases, J lost 1 base, and 8 bases stayed unmatched. Germline assignment: CDR1 MDHEN and CDR2 SYDVKM.

J is TRBJ1-5 and V is TRBV6-2 or TRBV6-3; no reliable D call. Germline CDR1 and CDR2: MNHEY and SVGEGT. This CDR3 region has 14 residues. The V and J ends lost 6 bases and 3 bases respectively, with 12 bases between them. The CDR3 DNA is TGTGCCAGCAGCCTCCCGAATGCCAATCAGCCCCAGCATTTT. It codes for CASSLPNANQPQHF.

To note about this clone: The same CDR3 arises from other DNA sequences in this sample as well. The chain joins TRBV7-2 to TRBJ2-7; possibly TRBD2 for D (5 bases). The CDR3 contains 14 residues. Germline lookup yields CDR1 SGHTA and CDR2 FQGNSA. Between the trimmed V and J ends, which lost 1 base and 1 base, there was a span of 8 bases. CDR3 protein: CASSLGGLSYEQYF. For the CDR3, the DNA is TGTGCCAGCAGCTTAGGAGGGCTATCCTACGAGCAGTACTTC.

This CDR3 reads CASIGGDSKLFIHF. The CDR3 DNA reads as TGTGCCAGTATTGGAGGGGACAGTAAACTATTCATCCACTTT. The chain employs TRBV19 and TRBJ1-6; TRBD1 agrees at 7 bases. Germline V lookup: CDR1 LNHDA, CDR2 SQIVND (reference sequence). J gave up 17 bases and V 7 bases, and 17 bases lay outside the gene matches. The CDR3 is 14 residues long. The whole variable domain, filled in from reference TRBV19 and TRBJ1-6, reads DGGITQSPKYLFRKEGQNVTLSCEQNLNHDAMYWYRQDPGQGLRLIYYSQIVNDFQKGDIAEGYSVSREKKESFPLTVTSAQKNPTAFYLCASIGGDSKLFIHFGNGTRLTVT.

This sequence joins TRBV29-1 and TRBJ2-2; D might be TRBD1 (7 bases). V lost 7 bases and J 3 bases, leaving 9 bases between the germline ends. The CDR3 runs to 12 residues. Germline CDR1 and CDR2: SQVTM and ANQGSEA. The CDR3 DNA reads TGCAGCGCCAGGGGGGACACCGGGGAGCTGTTTTTT. Its protein product is CSARGDTGELFF.

The chain couples TRBV4-3 to TRBJ2-3, with 10 bases that match TRBD1. The CDR3 is 16 residues long. Germline lookup yields CDR1 LGHNA and CDR2 YSLEER. With V trimmed by 2 bases and J by 3 bases, 5 bases remained unmatched. The DNA of the CDR3 is TGCGCCAGCAGCCAACAGACAGGGGGCGGGACAGATACGCAGTATTTT. This encodes CASSQQTGGGTDTQYF.

The chain employs TRBV6-2 or TRBV6-3 and TRBJ2-1, with TRBD2 identical over 7 bases. Germline trimming cut 5 bases from V and 3 bases from J; bases unmatched to any gene: 10. There are 16 residues in the CDR3. CDR1 and CDR2 from the germline V gene are MNHEY and SVGEGT. The CDR3 nucleotides are TGTGCCAGCAGTCCCCCCCGCGGGAGTATCTACAATGAGCAGTTCTTC. Translating gives CASSPPRGSIYNEQFF.

This sequence joins TRBV6-5 and TRBJ2-3; the match to TRBD1 covers 7 bases. Losses at the gene ends were 8 bases for V and 0 bases for J; bases not matched to a gene: 8. Germline CDR1 reads MNHEY; CDR2 reads SVGAGI. The CDR3 length is 15 residues. The CDR3 reads CASLSRDRSTDTQYF. CDR3 DNA: TGTGCCAGCCTAAGCCGGGACAGAAGCACAGATACGCAGTATTTT.

The chain employs TRBV6-5 and TRBJ1-1; perhaps TRBD1 as D (6 bases). V was trimmed by 4 bases and J by 0 bases, leaving 15 bases between them. Germline CDR1 is MNHEY and CDR2 is SVGAGI. This CDR3 comprises 16 residues. The CDR3 region is CASSSRGGSMNTEAFF. The CDR3 DNA reads as TGTGCCAGCAGTTCGCGCGGGGGCAGCATGAACACTGAAGCTTTCTTT.

The chain combines TRBV5-1 with TRBJ2-1, with TRBD1 as a possible D gene (6 bases). Germline-derived CDR1 and CDR2 are SGHRS and YFSETQ. This CDR3 has 16 residues. V was cut by 2 bases and J by 7 bases, with 19 bases left in between. The CDR3 region has the DNA TGCGCCAGCAGCTTTGGTTTAAGGGACACAGGGAATGAGCAGTTCTTC. It encodes CASSFGLRDTGNEQFF.

V is TRBV5-1 and J is TRBJ2-5; possibly TRBD1 or TRBD2 for D (5 bases each). Trimming left V 2 bases short and J 2 bases short, with 10 bases between. The germline gives CDR1 SGHRS, CDR2 YFSETQ. This CDR3 region has 14 residues. The CDR3 protein is CASSFQGRQETQYF. CDR3 bases: TGCGCCAGCAGCTTCCAGGGACGACAAGAGACCCAGTACTTC. Looking up the rest from reference TRBV5-1 and TRBJ2-5 gives the full variable domain: KAGVTQTPRYLIKTRGQQVTLSCSPISGHRSVSWYQQTPGQGLQFLFEYFSETQRNKGNFPGRFSGRQFSNSRSEMNVSTLELGDSALYLCASSFQGRQETQYFGPGTRLLVL.

The rearrangement links TRBV27 to TRBJ2-7; D gene unclear. Germline CDR1 MNHEY, CDR2 SMNVEV (reference sequence). The CDR3 spans 13 residues. Trimming stripped 1 base from V and 7 bases from J, with 11 bases between. Here the CDR3 reads CASSLFDVGEQYF. CDR3 nucleotide sequence: TGTGCCAGCAGTTTATTTGATGTGGGGGAGCAGTACTTC.

The J gene is TRBJ1-5, the V gene TRBV2, with unresolved D. Germline V CDR1 and CDR2: SNHLY, FYNNEI. The CDR3 loop spans 13 amino acids. Trimming shortened V by 4 bases and J by 3 bases, and 7 bases separated the two germline ends. The CDR3, as DNA: TGTGCCAGCAGTGCGGAGAACAATCAGCCCCAGCATTTT. It specifies CASSAENNQPQHF. The full variable domain, its missing parts supplied by reference TRBV2 and TRBJ1-5, is EPEVTQTPSHQVTQMGQEVILRCVPISNHLYFYWYRQILGQKVEFLVSFYNNEISEKSEIFDDQFSVERPDGSNFTLKIRSTKLEDSAMYFCASSAENNQPQHFGDGTRLSIL.

V usage is TRBV6-5 and J usage is TRBJ2-2, with TRBD1 as a possible D gene (5 bases). Trimming took 6 bases from V and 8 from J, leaving 19 bases between them. CDR1 MNHEY and CDR2 SVGAGI come from the germline V gene. The CDR3 consists of 15 residues. CDR3 nucleotides: TGTGCCAGCAGAACAGGAGCTGCAGGGTTGGGGGAGCTGTTTTTT. Amino acid sequence: CASRTGAAGLGELFF.

V usage is TRBV20-1 and J usage is TRBJ2-2; D possibly matches TRBD1 or TRBD2 (5 bases each). Germline V CDR1 and CDR2: DFQATT, SNEGSKA (reference sequence). The ends were cut back, 3 bases at V and 2 bases at J, with 7 bases in the middle. This CDR3 contains 13 residues. The CDR3 nucleotides read TGCAGTGCTAGTGGGGGAAACACCGGGGAGCTGTTTTTT. Protein product: CSASGGNTGELFF.

The rearrangement uses TRBV7-3 and TRBJ2-3; tentatively, D is TRBD1 (6 bases). The CDR3 spans 14 residues. With 2 bases removed from V and 0 bases from J, the gap between germline ends came to 6 bases. Germline V lookup: CDR1 SGHTA, CDR2 FQGTGA. CDR3 sequence: CASSLGQSTDTQYF. The CDR3 nucleotides are TGTGCCAGCAGCTTAGGACAGAGCACAGATACGCAGTATTTT.

The gene calls are TRBV3-1 (or the pseudogene TRBV3-2) and TRBJ2-2; 7 positions agree with TRBD1. The germline V gene has CDR1 LGHDT and CDR2 YNNKEL (reference sequence). The ends lost 1 base at V and 6 bases at J; junction bases unmatched: 11. The CDR3 extends over 17 amino acids. CDR3 DNA: TGTGCCAGCAGCCAAGCCCGACAGGGTGGGATATCCGGGGAGCTGTTTTTT. Residues: CASSQARQGGISGELFF.

The V call is TRBV6-6, the J call TRBJ2-7, with D unresolved. CDR3 length: 13 amino acids. V lost 6 bases, J lost 1 base, and 10 bases lay in between. CDR1 and CDR2 (germline): MNHNY, SVGAGI (reference sequence). Written as DNA, the CDR3 is TGTGCCAGCAGCCCACTACCTTCCTACGAGCAGTACTTC. Translated, it gives CASSPLPSYEQYF.

The rearrangement joins TRBV27 to TRBJ1-3, with TRBD1 as a possible D gene (6 bases). Germline V gene sequence: CDR1 MNHEY, CDR2 SMNVEV (reference sequence). V dropped 6 bases and J dropped 3 bases, with 15 bases sitting between them. The CDR3 is made up of 15 amino acids. This CDR3 reads CASSIQGVIGNTIYF. The CDR3 DNA reads as TGTGCCAGCAGCATACAGGGTGTGATTGGAAACACCATATATTTT.